These 3 T cell receptor beta chains originate from one sample sequenced in a study of blood T cell repertoires in COVID-19 (dated by TCRdb to about 2020). Library method: the immunoSEQ multiplex PCR assay. TCRdb re-hosts the immuneACCESS table, in-frame sequences only. Its copies lack some clones; in the studies checked, an unresolved V gene accounts for under half of them, and the cause for the rest is not known. This sample holds about 170,000 clones; approximately 85% were observed only once. 0.95% to 1.5% of the sample rests with the top ten. The material sequenced was peripheral blood. Every receptor here comes from a man aged 60 to 75 who had recovered from COVID-19.

This sequence joins TRBV12-5 and TRBJ2-7; 8 nucleotides agree with TRBD1. This CDR3 spans 15 amino acids. Trimming removed 5 bases from V and 5 bases from J; junction bases left unmatched: 11. Germline values: CDR1 LGHNT, CDR2 FRNRAP. CDR3 in amino acids: CASGASTGERNEQYF. In DNA form, the CDR3 reads TGTGCTAGTGGTGCCTCGACAGGGGAAAGGAACGAGCAGTACTTC.

This rearrangement joins TRBV10-3 to TRBJ2-2, with a tentative D call TRBD1 (5 bases). In germline, CDR1 is ENHRY, CDR2 SYGVKD. V gave up 10 bases and J gave up 5 bases, with 17 bases separating them. CDR3 size: 14 residues. CDR3 nucleotides: TGTGCCAGCCAAAGGGGTTCGGGTACCGGGGAGCTGTTTTTT. Residues: CASQRGSGTGELFF.

V is TRBV6-5 and J is TRBJ2-7; D is possibly TRBD1 (6 bases). From germline, CDR1 is MNHEY and CDR2 SVGAGI. Trimming shortened V by 8 bases and J by 5 bases, and 10 bases separated the two germline ends. This CDR3 is built from 11 residues. The CDR3 loop reads CASGQPHEQYF. The CDR3 DNA follows: TGTGCCAGCGGACAGCCCCACGAGCAGTACTTC.